This T cell receptor beta chain comes out of a study of blood T cell repertoires in COVID-19. Study information: PBMCs, B-cell-depleted T cells, or T cells were the source of the cDNA or gDNA that made up the material.

Some clones are missing from TCRdb's copy, which holds only in-frame ones; the method was immunoSEQ multiplex PCR. The repertoire consists of about 410,000 clones, with 75% to 90% occurring once and the leading ten covering more than 1.4%. This clone has only one observation. The CDR3 is 16 amino acids. CDR1 is MGHRA, CDR2 YSYEKL, per germline. The V and J ends lost 1 base and 3 bases, in that order; junction bases with no gene match: 7. The chain links TRBV4-1 to TRBJ2-7, with TRBD2 matching over 9 bases. The sequenced sample consisted of peripheral blood. This TCR derives from a woman aged 30 to 39 with active or convalescent COVID-19. The CDR3 coding sequence is TGCGCCAGCAGCCAAGTGGCGGGGGGGCTAAGCTACGAGCAGTACTTC. This codes for CASSQVAGGLSYEQYF.